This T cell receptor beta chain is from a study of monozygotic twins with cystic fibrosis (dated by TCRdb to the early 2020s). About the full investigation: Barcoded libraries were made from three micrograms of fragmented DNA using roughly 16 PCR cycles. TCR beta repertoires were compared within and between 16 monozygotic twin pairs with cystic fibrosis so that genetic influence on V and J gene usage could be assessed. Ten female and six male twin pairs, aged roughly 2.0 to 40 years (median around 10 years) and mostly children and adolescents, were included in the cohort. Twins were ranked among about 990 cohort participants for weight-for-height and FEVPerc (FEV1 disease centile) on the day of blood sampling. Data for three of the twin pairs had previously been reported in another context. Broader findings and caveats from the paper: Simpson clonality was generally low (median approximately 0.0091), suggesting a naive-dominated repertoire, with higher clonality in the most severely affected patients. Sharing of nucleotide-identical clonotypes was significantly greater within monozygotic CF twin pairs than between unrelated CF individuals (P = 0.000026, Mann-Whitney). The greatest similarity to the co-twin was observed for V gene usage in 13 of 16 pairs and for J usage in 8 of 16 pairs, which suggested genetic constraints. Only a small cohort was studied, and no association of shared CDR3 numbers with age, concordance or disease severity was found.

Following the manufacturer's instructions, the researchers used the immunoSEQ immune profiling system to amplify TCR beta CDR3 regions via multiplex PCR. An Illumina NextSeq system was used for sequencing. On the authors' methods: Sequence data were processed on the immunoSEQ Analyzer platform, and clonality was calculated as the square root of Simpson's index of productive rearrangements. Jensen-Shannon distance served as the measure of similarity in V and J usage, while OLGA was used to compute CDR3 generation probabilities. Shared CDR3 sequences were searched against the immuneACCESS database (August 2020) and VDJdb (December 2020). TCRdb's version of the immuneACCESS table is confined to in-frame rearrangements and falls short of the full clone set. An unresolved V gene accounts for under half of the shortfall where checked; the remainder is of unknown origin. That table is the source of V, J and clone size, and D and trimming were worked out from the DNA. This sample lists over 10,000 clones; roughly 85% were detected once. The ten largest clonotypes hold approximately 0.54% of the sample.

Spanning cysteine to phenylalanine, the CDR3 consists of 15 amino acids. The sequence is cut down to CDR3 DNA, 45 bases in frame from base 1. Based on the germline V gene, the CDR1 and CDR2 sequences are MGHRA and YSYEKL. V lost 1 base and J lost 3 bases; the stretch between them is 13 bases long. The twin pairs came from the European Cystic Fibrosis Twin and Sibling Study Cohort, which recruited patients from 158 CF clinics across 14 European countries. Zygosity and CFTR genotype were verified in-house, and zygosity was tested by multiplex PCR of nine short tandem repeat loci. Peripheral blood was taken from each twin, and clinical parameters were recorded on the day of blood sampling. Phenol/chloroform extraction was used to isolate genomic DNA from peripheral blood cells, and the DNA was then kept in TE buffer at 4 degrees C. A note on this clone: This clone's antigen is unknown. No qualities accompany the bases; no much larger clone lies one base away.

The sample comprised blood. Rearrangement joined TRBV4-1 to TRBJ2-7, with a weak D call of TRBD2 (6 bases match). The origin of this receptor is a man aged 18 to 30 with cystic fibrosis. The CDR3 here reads CASSQARDASYEQYF. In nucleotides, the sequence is TGCGCCAGCAGCCAAGCGCGGGACGCCAGCTACGAGCAGTACTTC.